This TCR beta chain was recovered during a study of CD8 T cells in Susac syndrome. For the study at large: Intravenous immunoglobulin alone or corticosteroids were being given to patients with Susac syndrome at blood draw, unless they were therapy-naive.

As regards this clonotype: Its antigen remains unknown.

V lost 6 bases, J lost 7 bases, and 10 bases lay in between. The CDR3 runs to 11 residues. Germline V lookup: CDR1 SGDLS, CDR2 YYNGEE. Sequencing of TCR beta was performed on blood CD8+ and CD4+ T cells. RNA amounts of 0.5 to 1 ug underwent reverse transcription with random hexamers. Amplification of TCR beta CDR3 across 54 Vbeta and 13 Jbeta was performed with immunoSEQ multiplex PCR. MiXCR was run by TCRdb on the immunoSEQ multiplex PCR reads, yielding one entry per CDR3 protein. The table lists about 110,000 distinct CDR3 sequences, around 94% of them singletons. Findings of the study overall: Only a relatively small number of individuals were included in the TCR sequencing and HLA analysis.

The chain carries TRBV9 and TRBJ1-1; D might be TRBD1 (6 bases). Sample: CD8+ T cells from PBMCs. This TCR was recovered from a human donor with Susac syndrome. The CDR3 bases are TGTGCCAGCAAGGGGGGCCTTGAAGCTTTCTTT. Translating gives CASKGGLEAFF.